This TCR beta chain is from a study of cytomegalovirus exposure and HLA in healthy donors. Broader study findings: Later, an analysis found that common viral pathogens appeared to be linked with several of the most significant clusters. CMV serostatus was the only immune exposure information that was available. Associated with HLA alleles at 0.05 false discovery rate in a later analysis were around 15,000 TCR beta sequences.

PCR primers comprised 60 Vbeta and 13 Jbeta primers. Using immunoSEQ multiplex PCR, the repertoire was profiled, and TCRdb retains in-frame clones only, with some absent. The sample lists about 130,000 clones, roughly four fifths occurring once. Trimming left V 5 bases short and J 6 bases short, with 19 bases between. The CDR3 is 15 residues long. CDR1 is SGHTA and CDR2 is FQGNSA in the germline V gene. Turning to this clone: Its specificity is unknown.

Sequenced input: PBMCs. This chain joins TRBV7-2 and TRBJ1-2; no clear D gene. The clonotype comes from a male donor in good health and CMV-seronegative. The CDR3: CASSSFRPPMDGYTF. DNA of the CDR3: TGTGCCAGCAGCAGTTTCAGGCCCCCCATGGATGGCTACACCTTC.